The entry that follows covers one TCR beta chain sequence. This record belongs to a study of blood T cell repertoires in COVID-19. Background on the study: Samples came from the United States, Italy and Spain, spanning acute and convalescent COVID-19. In each case, the material was cDNA or gDNA derived from T cells, B-cell-depleted T cells, or PBMCs.

The CDR3 has 12 amino acids. Trimming pared 5 bases from V and 8 bases from J, leaving 12 bases between. Germline CDR1 SGHTA, CDR2 FQGNSA. Original handling: Counts of nucleated cells, estimated from reference gene primer amplification, were obtained. Repertoires were generated with immunoSEQ multiplex PCR, while TCRdb's copy carries only in-frame clones and drops some. V and J calls and clone size are those listed in that table; D and trimming were worked out from the DNA. The sample carries 65,000 to 80,000 clones, 87% recorded once. The specimen was peripheral blood. This sequence joins TRBV7-2 and TRBJ1-1; D is undetermined. The TCR sequence derives from a middle-aged man with active COVID-19. The CDR3 sequence is CASSHGRLEAFF. CDR3 DNA sequence: TGTGCCAGCAGCCACGGCAGGCTGGAAGCTTTCTTT. The full variable domain, with the rest looked up from reference TRBV7-2 and TRBJ1-1, is GAGVSQSPSNKVTEKGKDVELRCDPISGHTALYWYRQSLGQGLEFLIYFQGNSAPDKSGLPSDRFSAERTGGSVSTLTIQRTQQEDSAVYLCASSHGRLEAFFGQGTRLTVV.